The clone carrying this T cell receptor beta chain was seen more than once but under ten times. The data were taken from a study of human T cells and chemical hapten exposure. Germline V lookup: CDR1 SEHNR, CDR2 FQNEAQ (reference sequence). V dropped 4 bases and J dropped 4 bases, with 8 bases sitting between them. The CDR3 spans 12 residues. The time point was: pre-sensitization, week 0. Treatment given: therapeutic diphenylcyclopropenone sensitization with weekly scalp DPC. TCRdb re-called the RACE reads through MiXCR, storing one row per CDR3 protein. The sample records more than 50,000 distinct CDR3 sequences, around 7% being singletons.

The source was whole blood, collected in connection with sensitization to the hapten diphenylcyclopropenone (DPC). This rearrangement joins TRBV7-9 to TRBJ2-7; unclear D gene. The TCR was taken from a woman aged 25 to 39 with alopecia areata. Some clones in this sample may be carry-over from other donors' samples. CDR3 in DNA: TGTGCCAGCAGCTCCATGGGGTACGAGCAGTACTTC. This sequence encodes CASSSMGYEQYF.